Following are 5 T cell receptor beta chains from one sample sequenced in a study of blood T cell repertoires in COVID-19. Assay: immunoSEQ multiplex PCR; the TCRdb copy retains only in-frame clones and omits some. The repertoire consists of about 360,000 clones, with about 87% occurring once and the leading ten covering about 3%. Input material: peripheral blood. The receptor source for this set is a human donor in a cohort sampled during active COVID-19.

The chain couples TRBV6-6 to TRBJ1-2; 10 bases match TRBD1. V was clipped by 5 bases and J by 8 bases; unmatched bases: 11. The CDR3 spans 15 residues. CDR1 is MNHNY, CDR2 SVGAGI, per germline (reference sequence). The CDR3 sequence is CASSKTGTGVEGYTF. The CDR3 nucleotides are TGTGCCAGCAGTAAAACCGGGACAGGGGTAGAGGGCTACACCTTC.

The CDR3 sequence: CSVSGGEFYEQYF. DNA for the CDR3: TGCAGCGTGAGTGGCGGGGAGTTCTACGAGCAGTACTTC. This chain uses TRBV29-1 with TRBJ2-7; weak D call: TRBD2 (6 bases). The germline gives CDR1 SQVTM, CDR2 ANQGSEA. The length of the CDR3 is 13 residues. Deletions cut 6 bases from V and 3 bases from J, with 15 bases between.

CDR3 region: CASSSGVGPTSFQYF. In DNA form, the CDR3 reads TGTGCCAGCAGCTCGGGAGTAGGCCCTACGAGTTTCCAGTACTTC. This chain uses TRBV7-6 with TRBJ2-7; D might be TRBD2 (6 bases). The CDR3 totals 15 residues. Between the trimmed V and J ends, which lost 4 bases and 10 bases, there was a span of 23 bases. Germline CDR1 and CDR2: SGHVS and FNYEAQ. The full variable domain, with the rest looked up from reference TRBV7-6 and TRBJ2-7, is GAGVSQSPRYKVTKRGQDVALRCDPISGHVSLYWYRQALGQGPEFLTYFNYEAQQDKSGLPNDRFSAERPEGSISTLTIQRTEQRDSAMYRCASSSGVGPTSFQYFGPGTRLTVT.

This chain joins TRBV5-6 and TRBJ2-5; 14 bases map to TRBD2. The ends lost 2 bases at V and 1 base at J; junction bases unmatched: 7. Germline V lookup: CDR1 SGHDT, CDR2 YYEEEE. CDR3 length: 18 residues. CDR3 region: CASSLGTSGGPVQETQYF. CDR3 DNA: TGTGCCAGCAGCTTAGGGACTAGCGGGGGACCGGTCCAAGAGACCCAGTACTTC. The full variable domain, its missing parts supplied by reference TRBV5-6 and TRBJ2-5, is DAGVTQSPTHLIKTRGQQVTLRCSPKSGHDTVSWYQQALGQGPQFIFQYYEEEERQRGNFPDRFSGHQFPNYSSELNVNALLLGDSALYLCASSLGTSGGPVQETQYFGPGTRLLVL.

The chain links TRBV5-4 to TRBJ2-7, with TRBD1 matching 9 bases. V was clipped by 4 bases and J by 3 bases; unmatched bases: 11. Looked up from germline, CDR1 is SGHNT and CDR2 is YYREEE (reference sequence). This CDR3 has 16 residues. CDR3 nucleotides: TGTGCCAGCAGCCCGGGACAGGGTGCCACCCTCTACGAGCAGTACTTC. Translated: CASSPGQGATLYEQYF.